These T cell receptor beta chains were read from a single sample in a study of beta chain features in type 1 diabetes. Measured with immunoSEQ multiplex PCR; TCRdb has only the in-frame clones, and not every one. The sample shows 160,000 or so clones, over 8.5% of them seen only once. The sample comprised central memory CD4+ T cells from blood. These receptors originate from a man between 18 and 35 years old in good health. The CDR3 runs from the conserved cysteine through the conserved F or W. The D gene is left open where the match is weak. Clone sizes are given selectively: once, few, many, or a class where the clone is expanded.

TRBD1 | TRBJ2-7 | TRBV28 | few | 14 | TGTGCCAGCATCGACAGGGGTGCATCCTACGAGCAGTACTTC | CASIDRGASYEQYF
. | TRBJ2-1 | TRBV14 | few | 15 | TGTGCCAGCAGCCACCCGGCCGGGACTTACAATGAGCAGTTCTTC | CASSHPAGTYNEQFF
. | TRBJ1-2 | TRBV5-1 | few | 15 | TGCGCCAGCAGCCCCGGGACACAATCTAACTATGGCTACACCTTC | CASSPGTQSNYGYTF
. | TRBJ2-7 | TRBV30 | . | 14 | TGTGCTTCAAGGGCGGGAATCCACTCCTACGAGCAGTACTTC | CASRAGIHSYEQYF
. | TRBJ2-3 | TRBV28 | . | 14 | TGTGCCAGCACCGGGCCGGCCAGCCGAGATACGCAGTATTTT | CASTGPASRDTQYF
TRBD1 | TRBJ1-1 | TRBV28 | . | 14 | TGTGCCAGCGGTCGACAGGGGAAGAACACTGAAGCTTTCTTT | CASGRQGKNTEAFF
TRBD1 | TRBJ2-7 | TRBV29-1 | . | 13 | TGCAGCGGCCTCCCGGGACAGGGCTACGAGCAGTACTTC | CSGLPGQGYEQYF
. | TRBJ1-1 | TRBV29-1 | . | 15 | TGCAGCGTTGACCGCTCCGGGAACTCGAACTCTGAAGCTTTCTTT | CSVDRSGNSNSEAFF
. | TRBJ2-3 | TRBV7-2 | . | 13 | TGTGCCAGCAGCTTAATGGCGGAAGATACGCAGTATTTT | CASSLMAEDTQYF
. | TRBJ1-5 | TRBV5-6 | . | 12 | TGTGCCAGCAGCTTGTTGAGTCAGCCCCAGCATTTT | CASSLLSQPQHF
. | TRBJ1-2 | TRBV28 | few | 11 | TGTGCCAGCAGCGCCCTGCGTGGCTACACCTTC | CASSALRGYTF
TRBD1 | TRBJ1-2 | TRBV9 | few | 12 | TGTGCCAGCACCCGGACAGGGGATGGCTACACCTTC | CASTRTGDGYTF
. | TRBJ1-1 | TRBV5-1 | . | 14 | TGCGCCAGCAGCTTGGGGGACGGGAACACTGAAGCTTTCTTT | CASSLGDGNTEAFF
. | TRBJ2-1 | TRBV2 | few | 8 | TGTGCCAGCACGTTCCAGTTCTTC | CASTFQFF
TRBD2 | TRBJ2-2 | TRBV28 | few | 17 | TGTGCCAGCAGTTTACGGGCTAGCGGGGCGAACACCGGGGAGCTGTTTTTT | CASSLRASGANTGELFF
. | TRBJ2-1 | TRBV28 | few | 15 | TGTGCCAGCCCCCCGCCGGGGGGCGGCCTAAATGAGCAGTTCTTC | CASPPPGGGLNEQFF
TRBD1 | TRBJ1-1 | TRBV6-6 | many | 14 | TGTGCCAGCAGCAGGGACAGGGAGCAATCTCAAGCTTTCTTT | CASSRDREQSQAFF
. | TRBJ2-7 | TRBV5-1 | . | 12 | TGCGCCAGCAGCTTGGAAACTAGGAGGCAGTACTTC | CASSLETRRQYF
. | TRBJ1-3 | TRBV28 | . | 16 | TGTGCCAGCACTACGATAGGGGCGTTCTCTGGAAACACCATATATTTT | CASTTIGAFSGNTIYF
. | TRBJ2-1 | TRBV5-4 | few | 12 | TGTGCCAGCAGGGCGATAAACAATGAGCAGTTCTTC | CASRAINNEQFF
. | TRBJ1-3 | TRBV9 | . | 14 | TGTGCCAGCAGCCCCCGGGTCTCTGGAAACACCATATATTTT | CASSPRVSGNTIYF
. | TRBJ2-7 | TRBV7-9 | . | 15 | TGTGCCAGCAGCTTGGGCGGGCAGGGGGGTCACGAGCAGTACTTC | CASSLGGQGGHEQYF
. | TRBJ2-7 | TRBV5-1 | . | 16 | TGCGCCAGCAGCTTGGCCCCCGGGACAAACGCCTACGAGCAGTACTTC | CASSLAPGTNAYEQYF
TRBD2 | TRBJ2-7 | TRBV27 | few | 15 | TGTGCCAGCAGGCCAGGACTAGTATCCGAATACGAGCAGTACTTC | CASRPGLVSEYEQYF
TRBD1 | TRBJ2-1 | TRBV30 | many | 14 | TGTGCCTGGACGGGTGGACAGGGAGTCGGTGAGCAGTTCTTC | CAWTGGQGVGEQFF
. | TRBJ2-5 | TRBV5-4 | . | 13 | TGTGCCAGCAGCCCCTCGTACCAAGAGACCCAGTACTTC | CASSPSYQETQYF
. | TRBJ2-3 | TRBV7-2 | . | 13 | TGTGCCAGCAGCTTTCGGAGGGGAGATACGCAGTATTTT | CASSFRRGDTQYF
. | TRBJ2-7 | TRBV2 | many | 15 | TGTGCCAGCACTGATCCAGGGGCCATTACTTACGAGCAGTACTTC | CASTDPGAITYEQYF
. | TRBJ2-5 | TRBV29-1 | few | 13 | TGCAGCGTAGCCGTGGGGCCTGGAGAGACCCAGTACTTC | CSVAVGPGETQYF
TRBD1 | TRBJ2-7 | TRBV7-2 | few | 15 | TGTGCCAGCAGCTTAGCGGGACAGGGGGTGTCCGAGCAGTACTTC | CASSLAGQGVSEQYF